Listed below are T cell receptor beta chains from one sample, sequenced in a study of T cells after yellow fever vaccination. TCRdb analysed the 5' RACE reads with MiXCR anew, one entry per CDR3 protein. Of just over 250,000 distinct CDR3 sequences in the sample, around 4.9% were seen once. This specimen was CD4+ T cells sorted from PBMCs, taken on the day of the yellow fever booster vaccination. Every receptor here comes from a man aged 18 to 35 who received the YFV17D yellow fever vaccine. The CDR3 runs from the conserved cysteine through the conserved F or W. A D gene is named only where the DNA matches it firmly. Where a row states a size, it is once, few, many or the class of an expanded clone; other rows omit it.

clone size	V gene	J gene	CDR3 length	D gene	CDR3 protein	CDR3 DNA
many	TRBV29-1	TRBJ2-3	15	TRBD2	CSVQQLAGSTDTQYF	TGCAGCGTGCAGCAACTAGCGGGGAGCACAGATACGCAGTATTTT
many	TRBV12-3/TRBV12-4	TRBJ2-4	12	TRBD1	CASTDRGDIQYF	TGTGCCAGCACTGACAGGGGGGACATTCAGTACTTC
.	TRBV5-1	TRBJ1-1	14	.	CASSLAAQNTEAFF	TGCGCCAGCAGCTTGGCCGCGCAGAACACTGAAGCTTTCTTT
few	TRBV20-1	TRBJ1-5	16	TRBD1	CSAPRNTGGFAQPQHF	TGCAGTGCTCCTAGAAACACAGGGGGCTTCGCTCAGCCCCAGCATTTT
few	TRBV7-2	TRBJ2-5	16	TRBD2	CASSLDLAGGRETQYF	TGTGCCAGCAGCTTAGATCTAGCGGGGGGGCGGGAGACCCAGTACTTC
few	TRBV7-9	TRBJ1-1	12	.	CASSFPGGAAFF	TGTGCCAGCAGCTTCCCGGGAGGGGCAGCTTTCTTT
many	TRBV4-3	TRBJ2-5	13	TRBD1	CASSRQGEETQYF	TGCGCCAGCAGCAGACAGGGTGAAGAGACCCAGTACTTC
few	TRBV7-2	TRBJ1-1	13	.	CASSLVLFSEAFF	TGTGCCAGCAGCTTAGTGTTGTTCTCTGAAGCTTTCTTT
.	TRBV7-9	TRBJ1-6	14	.	CASSSRGSNSPLHF	TGTGCCAGCAGCAGTAGGGGTTCCAATTCACCCCTCCACTTT
many	TRBV20-1	TRBJ2-1	13	TRBD1	CSAYDRGLGEQFF	TGCAGTGCTTACGACAGGGGGCTCGGTGAGCAGTTCTTC
few	TRBV7-2	TRBJ1-5	14	.	CASSLVKVQQPQHF	TGTGCCAGCAGCTTAGTAAAGGTCCAACAGCCCCAGCATTTT
few	TRBV12-3/TRBV12-4	TRBJ1-5	12	.	CASSLQEQPQHF	TGTGCCAGCAGTTTACAGGAACAGCCCCAGCATTTT
.	TRBV27	TRBJ1-5	13	.	CASRDSRNQPQHF	TGTGCCAGCCGAGATTCTAGGAATCAGCCCCAGCATTTT
many	TRBV4-3	TRBJ1-6	16	.	CASSPEGGVGNSPLHF	TGCGCCAGCAGCCCCGAAGGCGGAGTCGGTAATTCACCCCTCCACTTT
.	TRBV10-1	TRBJ2-5	15	.	CASSESTGAGETQYF	TGCGCCAGCAGTGAGTCGACGGGGGCGGGGGAGACCCAGTACTTC
many	TRBV25-1	TRBJ2-5	13	.	CASSRIPFETQYF	TGTGCCAGCAGCCGCATCCCTTTTGAGACCCAGTACTTC
.	TRBV20-1	TRBJ1-1	13	.	CSASFGSNTEAFF	TGCAGTGCTAGTTTTGGTTCGAACACTGAAGCTTTCTTT